The 10 T cell receptor beta chains listed next were all sequenced from one sample in a study of blood T cell repertoires in COVID-19. Clones were read by immunoSEQ multiplex PCR, and TCRdb kept only the in-frame ones, dropping some. The repertoire includes about 400,000 clones, about 90% of them detected once, and approximately 3.1% sits in the top ten. The sequenced sample consisted of PBMCs or T cells enriched from blood (not recorded which). All receptors derive from a woman in her 30s who had recovered from COVID-19.

This clone was found once. This chain connects TRBV9 to TRBJ2-2, with 8 nucleotides matching TRBD2. This CDR3 is built from 16 residues. Germline loops: CDR1 SGDLS, CDR2 YYNGEE. Unmatched junction bases numbered 4, after V lost 0 bases and J lost 3 bases. CDR3 sequence reads: CASSVDSGSHTGELFF. DNA of the CDR3: TGTGCCAGCAGCGTAGACAGCGGGAGCCACACCGGGGAGCTGTTTTTT.

Regarding this clone: This sample includes further DNA sequences coding for the same CDR3. The chain joins TRBV18 to TRBJ2-7; D may be TRBD2 (6 bases). This CDR3 has 14 amino acids. Per germline, CDR1 KGHSH and CDR2 LQKENI. The V end lost 0 bases, the J end lost 0 bases, and 6 bases lay between the germline ends. CDR3 region: CASSPPAGSYEQYF. In nucleotides, the CDR3 is TGTGCCAGCTCACCACCAGCGGGCTCCTACGAGCAGTACTTC.

The V gene is TRBV27, the J gene TRBJ1-5; D gene ambiguous. The CDR3 runs to 14 residues. Trimming took 5 bases from V and 1 from J, leaving 9 bases between them. CDR1 and CDR2 from the germline V gene are MNHEY and SMNVEV (reference sequence). The CDR3 here is CASSPSGSNQPQHF. CDR3 sequence (DNA): TGTGCCAGCAGTCCATCGGGGAGCAATCAGCCCCAGCATTTT.

The sample holds one count of this clone. V usage is TRBV13 and J usage is TRBJ1-6; TRBD1 agrees at 8 bases. V shed 2 bases, J shed 6 bases, and the junction held 6 bases outside the gene matches. The CDR3 covers 16 residues. Germline CDR1 PRHDT, CDR2 FYEKMQ (reference sequence). CDR3 DNA: TGTGCCAGCAGCTTAACAGGGGGGATGGGTAATTCACCCCTCCACTTT. It specifies CASSLTGGMGNSPLHF.

This clone was observed a few times. J is TRBJ2-7 and V is TRBV10-3; 11 bases are shared with TRBD1. Trimming at V came to 6 bases and at J to 2 bases, leaving 9 bases not matched to a gene. The germline V gene encodes CDR1 ENHRY and CDR2 SYGVKD. The CDR3 has 16 residues. The CDR3 reads CAIRNNLGQGAYEQYF. For the CDR3, the DNA is TGTGCCATCAGAAATAATTTGGGACAGGGGGCCTACGAGCAGTACTTC.

This clone was seen only once. The chain has TRBV27 and TRBJ1-2; D unresolved. The CDR3 length is 14 residues. Germline CDR1 MNHEY, CDR2 SMNVEV (reference sequence). Trimming took off 6 bases at V and 2 bases at J, with 13 bases between the two ends. The CDR3: CASRKREGNYGYTF. In DNA form, the CDR3 reads TGTGCCAGCAGGAAAAGAGAGGGAAACTATGGCTACACCTTC.

The V call is TRBV29-1, the J call TRBJ1-1, with D possibly TRBD1 on 6 matching bases. Germline CDR1 and CDR2: SQVTM and ANQGSEA. CDR3 length equals 14 residues. V lost 7 bases and J lost 1, with 16 bases in between. The CDR3 nucleotides are TGCAGCGCCGGGAGGACAGAAAGGAACACTGAAGCTTTCTTT. It specifies CSAGRTERNTEAFF.

The chain has TRBV11-2 and TRBJ2-7; D unclear. Germline CDR1 and CDR2: SGHAT and FQNNGV. This CDR3 has 13 residues. Trimming removed 1 base at V and 4 bases at J, with 8 bases between. This chain's CDR3 is CASSLGLEYEQYF. The CDR3 nucleotides are TGTGCCAGCAGCTTAGGTCTAGAATACGAGCAGTACTTC.

The chain couples TRBV28 to TRBJ1-3, with a possible D match to TRBD1 (6 bases). The CDR3 runs 13 residues. Germline V gene data show CDR1 as MDHEN and CDR2 as SYDVKM. Deletions cut 8 bases from V and 4 bases from J, with 12 bases between. Written as DNA, the CDR3 is TGTGCCAGCCGACAGGTCTTAGGAAACACCATATATTTT. Amino acids: CASRQVLGNTIYF. The complete variable domain, with remaining parts taken from reference TRBV28 and TRBJ1-3, reads DVKVTQSSRYLVKRTGEKVFLECVQDMDHENMFWYRQDPGLGLRLIYFSYDVKMKEKGDIPEGYSVSREKKERFSLILESASTNQTSMYLCASRQVLGNTIYFGEGSWLTVV.

Concerning this clone: Within the sample, other DNA sequences also encode this same CDR3. The genes are TRBV5-1 and TRBJ1-3; the D is unclear. The CDR3 length is 14 residues. CDR1 SGHRS and CDR2 YFSETQ come from the germline V gene. The V gene lost 0 bases and the J gene lost 4 bases, with 8 bases spanning the gap. CDR3 amino acids: CASSLAGSGNTIYF. The DNA of the CDR3 is TGCGCCAGCAGCTTGGCTGGTAGCGGAAACACCATATATTTT.